This TCR beta chain was captured by sequencing in a study of blood T cell repertoires in COVID-19. Germline V gene data show CDR1 as SEHNR and CDR2 as FQNEAQ (reference sequence). V lost 3 bases and J 3 bases, leaving 9 bases between the germline ends. This CDR3 has 14 residues. The repertoire was sequenced with immunoSEQ multiplex PCR; TCRdb's copy has only in-frame clones and lacks some. This table has more than 95,000 clones, approximately 90% appearing once. The chain is built from TRBV7-9 and TRBJ1-3; a weak D match, TRBD1 (5 bases). The source is a man between 60 and 75 years old with acute or convalescent COVID-19. Specimen: peripheral blood. CDR3 DNA sequence: TGTGCCAGCAGCTTCGGGGGGATTGGAAACACCATATATTTT. Its protein is CASSFGGIGNTIYF.